A selection of T cell receptor beta chains follows, all from one sample in a study of identical twins. TCRdb independently ran MiXCR on the 5' RACE reads; one entry per CDR3 protein. The top ten hold about 0.48% of the sample, which has approximately 550,000 distinct CDR3 sequences, 20% to 25% seen once. A further study also used this sample, focusing on yellow fever vaccine responses in identical twins.

The specimen sequenced was CD4+ T cells sorted from blood. The receptors were gathered from a woman under 30 in good health. Both conserved end residues are part of each CDR3. The order of the fields is clone size, V gene, D gene, J gene, CDR3 DNA, CDR3 protein. The D gene is left open where the match is weak. A row's size may be missing; if present it is once, few, many or a size class.

few	TRBV28	TRBD2	TRBJ2-7	TGTGCCAGCAAGCGGGAGGGTTTAGAGCAGTACTTC	CASKREGLEQYF
-	TRBV9	-	TRBJ1-3	TGTGCCAGCAGCACCTCCTCCGCGGACACCATATATTTT	CASSTSSADTIYF
-	TRBV3-1	-	TRBJ1-1	TGTGCCAGCAGCCAAGCCGGGGCCTGGGCCACTGAAGCTTTCTTT	CASSQAGAWATEAFF
-	TRBV19	-	TRBJ1-6	TGTGCCAGTGCCGGGACATCCAATTCACCCCTCCACTTT	CASAGTSNSPLHF
-	TRBV7-7	-	TRBJ2-2	TGTGCCAGCAGCTTATCGGTGGGGAACACCGGGGAGCTGTTTTTT	CASSLSVGNTGELFF
-	TRBV12-3/TRBV12-4	-	TRBJ1-1	TGTGCCAGCAGGTCCCTGGGGGGCCGGACTGAAGCTTTCTTT	CASRSLGGRTEAFF
few	TRBV2	TRBD2	TRBJ2-1	TGTGCCAGCAGCAGCAAGGGGACTAGCGGTTACAATGAGCAGTTCTTC	CASSSKGTSGYNEQFF
few	TRBV12-3/TRBV12-4	TRBD2	TRBJ2-1	TGTGCCAGCAGGATGCTAGCGGGGGGAAACAATGAGCAGTTCTTC	CASRMLAGGNNEQFF
-	TRBV28	TRBD2	TRBJ2-3	TGTGCCAGCAGTGCCCTGGCGGGGGTCACTTCTAGCACAGATACGCAGTATTTT	CASSALAGVTSSTDTQYF
few	TRBV5-1	TRBD2	TRBJ2-1	TGCGCCAGCAGCTTGATGACTAGCGGGGCGAACAATGAGCAGTTCTTC	CASSLMTSGANNEQFF
-	TRBV6-5	-	TRBJ2-5	TGTGCCAGCAGTTACCCGGGGAAGGAGACCCAGTACTTC	CASSYPGKETQYF
few	TRBV10-3	-	TRBJ2-3	TGTGCCATCAGTGACAACACAGATACGCAGTATTTT	CAISDNTDTQYF
few	TRBV10-1	-	TRBJ2-2	TGCGCCAGCAGTGAATCGCTTGGGGAGCTGTTTTTT	CASSESLGELFF
-	TRBV20-1	TRBD2	TRBJ2-1	TGCAGTGCTAGAGGAAGGTCGTGGGAGGGCTACAATGAGCAGTTCTTC	CSARGRSWEGYNEQFF
once	TRBV2	-	TRBJ2-1	TGTGCCAGCGGACAGGGACTAGCATTCATTGAGCAGTTCTTC	CASGQGLAFIEQFF